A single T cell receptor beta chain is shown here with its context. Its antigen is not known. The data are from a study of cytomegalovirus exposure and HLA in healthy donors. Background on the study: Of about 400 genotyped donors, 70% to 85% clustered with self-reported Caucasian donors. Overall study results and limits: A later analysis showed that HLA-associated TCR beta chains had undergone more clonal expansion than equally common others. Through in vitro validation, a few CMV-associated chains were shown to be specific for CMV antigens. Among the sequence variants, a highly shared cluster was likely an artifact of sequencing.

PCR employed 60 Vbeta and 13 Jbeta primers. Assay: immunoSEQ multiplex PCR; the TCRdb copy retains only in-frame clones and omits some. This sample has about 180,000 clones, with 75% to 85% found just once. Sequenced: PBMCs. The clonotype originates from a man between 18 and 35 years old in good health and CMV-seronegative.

The CDR3 nucleotides read TGTGCCAGCAGCCATTGGACGACTAGCGGGGCCAAAAACATTCAGTACTTC. Amino acid sequence: CASSHWTTSGAKNIQYF. The chain recombines TRBV27 with TRBJ2-4, with 10 bases lining up with TRBD2. There are 17 residues in the CDR3. The germline V gene encodes CDR1 MNHEY and CDR2 SMNVEV (reference sequence). The ends lost 6 bases at V and 1 base at J; junction bases unmatched: 9.